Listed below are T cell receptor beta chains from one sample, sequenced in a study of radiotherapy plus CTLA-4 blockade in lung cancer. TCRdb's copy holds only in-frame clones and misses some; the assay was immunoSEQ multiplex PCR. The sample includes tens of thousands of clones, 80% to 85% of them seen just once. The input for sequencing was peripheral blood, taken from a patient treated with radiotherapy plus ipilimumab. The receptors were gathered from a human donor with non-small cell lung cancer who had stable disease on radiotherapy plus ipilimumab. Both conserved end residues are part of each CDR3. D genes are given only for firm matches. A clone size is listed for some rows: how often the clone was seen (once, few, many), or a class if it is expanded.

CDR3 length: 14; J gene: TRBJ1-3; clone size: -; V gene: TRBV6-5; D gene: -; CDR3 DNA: TGTGCCAGCAGTTACTCCCAGGAACGAAACACCATATATTTT; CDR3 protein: CASSYSQERNTIYF
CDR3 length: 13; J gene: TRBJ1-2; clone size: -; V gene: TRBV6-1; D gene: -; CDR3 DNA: TGTGCCAGCAGCGTCTACAGGGCGAGTGGCTACACCTTC; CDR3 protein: CASSVYRASGYTF
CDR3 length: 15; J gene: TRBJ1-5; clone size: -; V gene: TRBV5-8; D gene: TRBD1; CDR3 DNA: TGTGCCAGCAGCCCGGGACAGGCCCTCAATCAGCCCCAGCATTTT; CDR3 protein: CASSPGQALNQPQHF
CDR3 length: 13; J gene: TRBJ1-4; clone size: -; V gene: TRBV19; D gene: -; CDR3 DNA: TGTGCCAGTAATGACAGAACTAATGAAAAACTGTTTTTT; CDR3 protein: CASNDRTNEKLFF
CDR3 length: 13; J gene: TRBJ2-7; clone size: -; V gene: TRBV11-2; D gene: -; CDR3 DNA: TGTGCCAGCCGTCGGGGGTTGGACTACGAGCAGTACTTC; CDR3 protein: CASRRGLDYEQYF
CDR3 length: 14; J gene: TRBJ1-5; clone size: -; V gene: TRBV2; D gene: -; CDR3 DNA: TGTGCCAGCAGTGAGGTCCAGGTCAATCAGCCCCAGCATTTT; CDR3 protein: CASSEVQVNQPQHF
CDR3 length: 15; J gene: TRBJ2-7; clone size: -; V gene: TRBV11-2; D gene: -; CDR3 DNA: TGTGCCAGCAGCTTAGGAGTCATTAGCTCCTACGAGCAGTACTTC; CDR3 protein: CASSLGVISSYEQYF
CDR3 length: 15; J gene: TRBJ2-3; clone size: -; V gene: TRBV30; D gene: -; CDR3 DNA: TGTGCCTGGGTAGACAGAACCGTACCCACAGATACGCAGTATTTT; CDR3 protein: CAWVDRTVPTDTQYF
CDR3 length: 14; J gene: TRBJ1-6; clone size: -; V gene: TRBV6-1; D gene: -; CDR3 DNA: TGTGCCAGCAGTTATCGGCAGGATAATTCACCCCTCCACTTT; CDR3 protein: CASSYRQDNSPLHF
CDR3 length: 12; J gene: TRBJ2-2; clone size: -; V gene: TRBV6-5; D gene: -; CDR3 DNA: TGTGCCAGCAACAACAGGGTCGGGGAGCTGTTTTTT; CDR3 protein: CASNNRVGELFF
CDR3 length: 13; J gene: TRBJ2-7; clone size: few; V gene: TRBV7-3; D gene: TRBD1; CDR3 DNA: TGTGCCAGCAGCTCAGGGACAGGGACCGAGCAGTACTTC; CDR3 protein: CASSSGTGTEQYF
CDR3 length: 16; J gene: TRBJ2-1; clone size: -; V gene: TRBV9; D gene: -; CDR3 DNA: TGTGCCAGCAGCGTTGTAAGGGGGGGCTCCTACAATGAGCAGTTCTTC; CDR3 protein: CASSVVRGGSYNEQFF
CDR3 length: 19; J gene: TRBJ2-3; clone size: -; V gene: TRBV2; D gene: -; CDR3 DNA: TGTGCCAGCCGATTTATCAACCACCCCGCCAGGGGACCAAAAGATACGCAGTATTTT; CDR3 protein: CASRFINHPARGPKDTQYF
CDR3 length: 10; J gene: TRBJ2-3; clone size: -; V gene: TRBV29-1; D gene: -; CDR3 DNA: TGCAGCGTTGAGGGAGATACGCAGTATTTT; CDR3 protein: CSVEGDTQYF
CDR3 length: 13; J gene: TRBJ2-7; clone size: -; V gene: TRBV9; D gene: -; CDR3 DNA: TGTGCCAGCAGCGTAAATTATTTGACCGAGCAGTACTTC; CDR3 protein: CASSVNYLTEQYF
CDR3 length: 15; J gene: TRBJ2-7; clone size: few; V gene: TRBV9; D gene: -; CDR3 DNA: TGTGCCAGCAGCGAAGGGGGGGGCTTCTCCTACGAGCAGTACTTC; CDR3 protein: CASSEGGGFSYEQYF
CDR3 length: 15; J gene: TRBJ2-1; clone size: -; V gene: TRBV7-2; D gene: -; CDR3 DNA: TGTGCCAGCAGCCCTCTAGACCTCTCCTACAATGAGCAGTTCTTC; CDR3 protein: CASSPLDLSYNEQFF
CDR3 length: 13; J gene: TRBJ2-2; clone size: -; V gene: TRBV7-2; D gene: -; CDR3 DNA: TGTGCCAGCAGCTTGTCCGGGGGCGGGGAGCTGTTTTTT; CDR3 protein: CASSLSGGGELFF
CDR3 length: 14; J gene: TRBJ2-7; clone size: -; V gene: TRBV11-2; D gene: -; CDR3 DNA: TGTGCCAGCAGCTTACTCAGGGGACGCTTCGAGCAGTACTTC; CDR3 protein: CASSLLRGRFEQYF
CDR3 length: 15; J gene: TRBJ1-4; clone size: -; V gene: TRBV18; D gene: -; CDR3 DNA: TGTGCCAGCTCACCATACGACAGGAGTAATGAAAAACTGTTTTTT; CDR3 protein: CASSPYDRSNEKLFF
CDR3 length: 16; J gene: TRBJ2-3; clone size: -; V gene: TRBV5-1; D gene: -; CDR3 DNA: TGCGCCAGCAGCCACAGAGGTCCTGCTTCCATAGATACGCAGTATTTT; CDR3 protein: CASSHRGPASIDTQYF
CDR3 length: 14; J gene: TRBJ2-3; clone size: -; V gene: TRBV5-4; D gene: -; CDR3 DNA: TGTGCCAGCAGCTTGGAACACCCGGCAGATACGCAGTATTTT; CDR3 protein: CASSLEHPADTQYF
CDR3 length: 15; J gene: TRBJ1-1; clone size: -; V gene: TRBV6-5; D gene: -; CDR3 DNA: TGTGCCAGCAGTTCGAGCCGGATGAGGGACACTGAAGCTTTCTTT; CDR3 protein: CASSSSRMRDTEAFF
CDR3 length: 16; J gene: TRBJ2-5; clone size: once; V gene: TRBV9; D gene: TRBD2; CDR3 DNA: TGTGCCAGCAGCCCCCCAGCGGGGGAGAGAAAAGAGACCCAGTACTTC; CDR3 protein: CASSPPAGERKETQYF
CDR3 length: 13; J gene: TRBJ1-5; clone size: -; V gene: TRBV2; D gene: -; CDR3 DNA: TGTGCCAGCAGTGAATGGTTGAATCAGCCCCAGCATTTT; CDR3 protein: CASSEWLNQPQHF
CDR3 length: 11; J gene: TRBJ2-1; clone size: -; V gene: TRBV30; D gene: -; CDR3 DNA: TGTGCCTGGAGTGCGACAAGTGAGCAGTTCTTC; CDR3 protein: CAWSATSEQFF
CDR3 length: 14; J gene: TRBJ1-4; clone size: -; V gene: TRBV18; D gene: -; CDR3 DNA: TGTGCCAGCTCACCAGGGGCGGCTAATGAAAAACTGTTTTTT; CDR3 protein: CASSPGAANEKLFF
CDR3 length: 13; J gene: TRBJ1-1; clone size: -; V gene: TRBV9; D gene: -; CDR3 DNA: TGTGCCTGCAGGAAGGAAATGAACACTGAAGCTTTCTTT; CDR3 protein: CACRKEMNTEAFF
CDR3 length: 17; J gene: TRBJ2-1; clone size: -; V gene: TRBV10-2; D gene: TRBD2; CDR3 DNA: TGCGCCAGCAGTGAGGAACGCGGGAGGAACACCTACAATGAGCAGTTCTTC; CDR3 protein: CASSEERGRNTYNEQFF
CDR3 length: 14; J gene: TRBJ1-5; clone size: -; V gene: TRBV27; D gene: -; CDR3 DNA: TGTGCCAGCAGTTCCTCTGTGAGGAATCAGCCCCAGCATTTT; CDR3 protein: CASSSSVRNQPQHF
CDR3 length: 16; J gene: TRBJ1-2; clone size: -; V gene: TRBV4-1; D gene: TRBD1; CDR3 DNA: TGCGCCAGCAGCCAGGCTGGGACAGGTAGTAACTATGGCTACACCTTC; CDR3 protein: CASSQAGTGSNYGYTF
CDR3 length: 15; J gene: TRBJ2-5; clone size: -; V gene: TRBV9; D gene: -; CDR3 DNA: TGTGCCAGCAGTTTCGCCGGGACACCACAAGAGACCCAGTACTTC; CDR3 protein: CASSFAGTPQETQYF
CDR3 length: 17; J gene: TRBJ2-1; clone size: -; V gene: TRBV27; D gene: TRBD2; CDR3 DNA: TGTGCCAGCAGTTTACGGGCAGGGGGGACTAGCTTGGAGGAGCAGTTCTTC; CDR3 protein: CASSLRAGGTSLEEQFF
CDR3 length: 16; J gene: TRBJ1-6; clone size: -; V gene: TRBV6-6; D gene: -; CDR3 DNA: TGTGCCAGCAGCCAGGGACAAGGACGGGGTAATTCACCCCTCCACTTT; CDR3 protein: CASSQGQGRGNSPLHF
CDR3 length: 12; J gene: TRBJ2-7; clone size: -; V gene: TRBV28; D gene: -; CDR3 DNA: TGTGCCAGCACCCCCCCCCGTGGGAATCAGTACTTC; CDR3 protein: CASTPPRGNQYF
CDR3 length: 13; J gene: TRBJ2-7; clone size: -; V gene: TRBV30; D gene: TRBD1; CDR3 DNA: TGTGCCTGGAGTGTACAGGGGCAGACAATTCGGTACTTC; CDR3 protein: CAWSVQGQTIRYF
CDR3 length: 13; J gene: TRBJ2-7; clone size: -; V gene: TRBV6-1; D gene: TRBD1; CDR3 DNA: TGTGCCAGCAACCGGGACAGGGGCTACGAGCAGTACTTC; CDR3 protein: CASNRDRGYEQYF
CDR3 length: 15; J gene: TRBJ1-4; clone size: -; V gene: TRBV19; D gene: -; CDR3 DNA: TGTGCCAGTAGTATGTTGGACGAACCGCCAGAAAAACTGTTTTTT; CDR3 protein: CASSMLDEPPEKLFF
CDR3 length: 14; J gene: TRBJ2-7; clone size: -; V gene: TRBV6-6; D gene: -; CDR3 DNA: TGTGCCAGCAGACTATCCGGACAGTCCTACGAGCAGTACTTC; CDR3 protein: CASRLSGQSYEQYF
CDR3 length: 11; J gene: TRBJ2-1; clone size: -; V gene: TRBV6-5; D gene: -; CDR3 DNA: TGTGCCAGCGGGCCCGGGACTGAGCAGTTCTTC; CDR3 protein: CASGPGTEQFF
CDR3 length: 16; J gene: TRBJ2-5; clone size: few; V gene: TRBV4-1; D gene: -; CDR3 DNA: TGCGCCAGCAGCCAGGCTGGATCGGCCGGGTGGGAGACCCAGTACTTC; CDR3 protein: CASSQAGSAGWETQYF
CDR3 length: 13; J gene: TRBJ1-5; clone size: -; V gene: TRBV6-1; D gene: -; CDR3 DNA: TGTGCCAGCACCACACAGGGAAGCCAGCCCCAGCATTTT; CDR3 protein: CASTTQGSQPQHF
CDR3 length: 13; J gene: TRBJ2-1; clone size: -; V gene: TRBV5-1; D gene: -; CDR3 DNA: TGCGCCAGCAGTCGGGATCATGACAATGAGCAGTTCTTC; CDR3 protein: CASSRDHDNEQFF
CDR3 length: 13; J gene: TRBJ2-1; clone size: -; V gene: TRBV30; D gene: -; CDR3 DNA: TGTGCCTGGAGTGTTAGGCGAGGGGATGAGCAGTTCTTC; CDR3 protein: CAWSVRRGDEQFF
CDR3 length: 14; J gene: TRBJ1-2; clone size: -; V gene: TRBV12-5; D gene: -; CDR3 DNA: TGTGCTAGTGGTTTGGGGGGGACGGCGGCTGGCTACACCTTC; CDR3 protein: CASGLGGTAAGYTF